The 15 T cell receptor beta chains below were found in one sample sequenced in a study of T cells in localized non-small cell lung cancer (dated by TCRdb to between 2020 and 2021). The library came from the immunoSEQ multiplex PCR assay. In TCRdb, the immuneACCESS table is reduced to in-frame sequences with V and J assigned. These tables do not hold every clone; where another copy was compared, an unresolved V gene accounts for under half, and the others remain unexplained. This sample gives over 25,000 clones in total; roughly 90% of them show up just once. More than 6% of the sample goes to the ten largest clones. Sample: peripheral blood, taken before any cancer treatment. The receptors were gathered from a male donor older than 55 with stage I lung adenocarcinoma.

The V gene is TRBV5-6, the J gene TRBJ2-1; D is unresolved. Trimming took off 6 bases at V and 7 bases at J, with 8 bases between the two ends. Germline values: CDR1 SGHDT, CDR2 YYEEEE. This CDR3 has 11 residues. The CDR3 DNA sequence: TGTGCCAGCACCTTCGAAAATGAGCAGTTCTTC. It codes for CASTFENEQFF. The full variable domain, completed using reference TRBV5-6 and TRBJ2-1, is DAGVTQSPTHLIKTRGQQVTLRCSPKSGHDTVSWYQQALGQGPQFIFQYYEEEERQRGNFPDRFSGHQFPNYSSELNVNALLLGDSALYLCASTFENEQFFGPGTRLTVL.

The chain carries TRBV7-2 and TRBJ2-3; no firm D call. Per germline, CDR1 SGHTA and CDR2 FQGNSA. V was trimmed by 6 bases and J by 0 bases, leaving 25 bases between them. CDR3 length: 19 residues. DNA for the CDR3: TGTGCCAGCAGGAACCGTATAGGTACCACCCCGTGGAGCACAGATACGCAGTATTTT. Encoded protein: CASRNRIGTTPWSTDTQYF.

The chain combines TRBV11-2 with TRBJ2-5; maybe TRBD2 (6 bases). Trimming left V 1 base short and J 4 bases short, with 7 bases between. Germline values: CDR1 SGHAT, CDR2 FQNNGV. The CDR3 loop spans 13 amino acids. The DNA for the CDR3 is TGTGCCAGCAGCTTAGGGGGAGGAGAGACCCAGTACTTC. This encodes CASSLGGGETQYF.

This sequence joins TRBV7-2 and TRBJ2-5; the D is unclear. V lost 4 bases and J lost 4, with 10 bases in between. The CDR3 is made up of 13 amino acids. Germline V gives CDR1 SGHTA, CDR2 FQGNSA. The CDR3 DNA is TGTGCCAGCAGCTCCTGGGTGATAGAGACCCAGTACTTC. The encoded protein is CASSSWVIETQYF.

The chain has TRBV19 and TRBJ2-1; 9 nucleotides agree with TRBD1. The V gene end was trimmed by 3 bases and the J gene end by 1 base; junction bases not matched to a gene: 1. Germline loops: CDR1 LNHDA, CDR2 SQIVND (reference sequence). This CDR3 has 15 amino acids. The CDR3 protein is CASSIDRGSYNEQFF. DNA for the CDR3: TGTGCCAGTAGTATCGACAGGGGGTCCTACAATGAGCAGTTCTTC.

The chain has TRBV10-3 and TRBJ1-1, with 7 bases matching TRBD1. Germline V CDR1 and CDR2: ENHRY, SYGVKD. The length of the CDR3 is 12 residues. V shed 6 bases, J shed 5 bases, and the junction held 3 bases outside the gene matches. The CDR3 loop reads CAISTGETEAFF. The CDR3 DNA is TGTGCCATCAGCACAGGGGAGACTGAAGCTTTCTTT.

This clone was found once. Relative to the germline gene, one junction end is altered; a read error may explain this. The gene calls are TRBV29-1 and TRBJ2-2; the D gene is possibly TRBD2 (5 bases). The germline V gene encodes CDR1 SQVTM and CDR2 ANQGSEA. This CDR3 contains 13 residues. Here the CDR3 reads CSVESGFAGEPFF. The CDR3 DNA is TGCAGCGTTGAAAGTGGGTTCGCCGGGGAGCCGTTTTTT.

The chain carries TRBV5-4 and TRBJ2-3; no definite D call. CDR1 is SGHNT, CDR2 YYREEE, per germline (reference sequence). This CDR3 is built from 16 residues. The V end was cut by 3 bases, the J end by 6 bases, with 20 bases between. In DNA form, the CDR3 reads TGTGCCAGCAGCTCGGGTTTGGACCATAAGACGGATACGCAGTATTTT. Residues: CASSSGLDHKTDTQYF.

This clone has only one observation. The junction shows a germline mismatch at one end, possibly a read error. The chain employs TRBV5-1 and TRBJ2-3; 8 bases map to TRBD2. The CDR3 contains 15 residues. Germline V lookup: CDR1 SGHRS, CDR2 YFSETQ. The CDR3 nucleotides are TGCGCCAGCGGCTTTAGCGGGGTCGAAACAGATACGCAGTATTTT. Encoded protein: CASGFSGVETDTQYF. The full variable domain, in which reference TRBV5-1 and TRBJ2-3 provide the parts outside the CDR3, is KAGVTQTPRYLIKTRGQQVTLSCSPISGHRSVSWYQQTPGQGLQFLFEYFSETQRNKGNFPGRFSGRQFSNSRSEMNVSTLELGDSALYLCASGFSGVETDTQYFGPGTRLTVL.

This clone appeared a few times. V is TRBV2 and J is TRBJ1-5; the match to TRBD1 covers 9 bases. Trimming took 6 bases from V and 7 from J; bases not matched to a gene: 7. The CDR3 sequence is 14 residues long. Germline CDR1 SNHLY, CDR2 FYNNEI. The CDR3 spells CASRQGAGGQPQHF. In nucleotides, the CDR3 is TGTGCCAGCAGACAGGGGGCTGGGGGGCAGCCCCAGCATTTT.

This chain joins TRBV9 and TRBJ2-5, with D maybe TRBD2 (6 bases). V dropped 4 bases and J dropped 5 bases, with 15 bases sitting between them. Germline CDR1 and CDR2: SGDLS and YYNGEE. The CDR3 is 14 residues long. DNA for the CDR3: TGTGCCAGCAGCTCCGGGGGTGGGTGGGAGACCCAGTACTTC. Translated, it gives CASSSGGGWETQYF.

This chain links TRBV5-6 with TRBJ1-5; 9 positions match TRBD1. The V gene's germline CDR1 is SGHDT and CDR2 YYEEEE. CDR3 length: 14 amino acids. Trimming took 3 bases from V and 5 from J; bases not matched to a gene: 3. CDR3 in amino acids: CASSSGQGDQPQHF. The CDR3, as DNA: TGTGCCAGCAGCTCGGGACAGGGAGATCAGCCCCAGCATTTT.

This clone was picked up one time. The genes are TRBV2 and TRBJ2-3, with a tentative D call TRBD1 (7 bases). Germline CDR1 is SNHLY and CDR2 is FYNNEI. This CDR3 is built from 14 residues. V was shortened by 6 bases and J by 2 bases, with 12 bases between the two germline ends. The chain's CDR3 is CASSQGGPTDTQYF. The CDR3 DNA reads TGTGCCAGCAGCCAGGGGGGTCCCACAGATACGCAGTATTTT.

This chain joins TRBV27 and TRBJ1-5, with D hard to call. This CDR3 comprises 15 residues. CDR1 and CDR2 (germline): MNHEY, SMNVEV (reference sequence). V shed 4 bases and J shed 0 bases, with 10 bases lying between them. The CDR3 loop is CASSWRVGSNQPQHF. The CDR3 nucleotides read TGTGCCAGCAGTTGGAGGGTCGGTAGCAATCAGCCCCAGCATTTT.

This chain connects TRBV27 to TRBJ1-2, with unresolved D. Germline lookup yields CDR1 MNHEY and CDR2 SMNVEV (reference sequence). The CDR3 runs to 14 residues. Trimming shortened V by 5 bases and J by 5 bases, and 15 bases separated the two germline ends. The CDR3 DNA reads as TGTGCCAGCAGTCCCCAGTCGGAGCCGTATGGCTACACCTTC. This translates into CASSPQSEPYGYTF.